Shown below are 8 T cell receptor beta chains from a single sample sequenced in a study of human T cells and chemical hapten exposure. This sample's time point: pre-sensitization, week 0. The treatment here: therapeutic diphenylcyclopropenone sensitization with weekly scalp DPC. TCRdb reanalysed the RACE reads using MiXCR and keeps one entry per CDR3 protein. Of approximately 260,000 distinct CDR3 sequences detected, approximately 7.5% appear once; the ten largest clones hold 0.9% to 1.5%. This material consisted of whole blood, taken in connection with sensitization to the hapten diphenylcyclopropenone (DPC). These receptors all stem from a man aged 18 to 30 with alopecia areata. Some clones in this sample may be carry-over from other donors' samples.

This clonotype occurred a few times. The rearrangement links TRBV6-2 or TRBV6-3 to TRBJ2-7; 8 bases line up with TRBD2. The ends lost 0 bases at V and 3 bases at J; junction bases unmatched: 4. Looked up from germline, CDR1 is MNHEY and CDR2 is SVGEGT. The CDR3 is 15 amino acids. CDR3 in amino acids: CASSYSGSGVYEQYF. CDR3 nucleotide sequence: TGTGCCAGCAGTTACTCGGGTAGCGGGGTCTACGAGCAGTACTTC.

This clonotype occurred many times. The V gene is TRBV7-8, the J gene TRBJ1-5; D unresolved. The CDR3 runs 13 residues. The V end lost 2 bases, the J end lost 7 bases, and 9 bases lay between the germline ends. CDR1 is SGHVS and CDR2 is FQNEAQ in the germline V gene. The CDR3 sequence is CASSLRVRQPQHF. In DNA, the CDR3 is TGTGCCAGCAGCTTAAGGGTTCGCCAGCCCCAGCATTTT.

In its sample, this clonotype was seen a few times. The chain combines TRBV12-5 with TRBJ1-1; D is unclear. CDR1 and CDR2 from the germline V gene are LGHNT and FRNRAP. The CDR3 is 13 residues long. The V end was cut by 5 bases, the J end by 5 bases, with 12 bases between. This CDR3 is CASGPDLGTEAFF. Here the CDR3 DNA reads TGTGCTAGTGGTCCCGACCTTGGAACTGAAGCTTTCTTT.

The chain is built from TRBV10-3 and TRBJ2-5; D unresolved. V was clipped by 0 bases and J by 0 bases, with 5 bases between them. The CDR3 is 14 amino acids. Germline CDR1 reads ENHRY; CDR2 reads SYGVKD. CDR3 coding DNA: TGTGCCATCAGTGAGTCGAGTAACCAAGAGACCCAGTACTTC. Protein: CAISESSNQETQYF.

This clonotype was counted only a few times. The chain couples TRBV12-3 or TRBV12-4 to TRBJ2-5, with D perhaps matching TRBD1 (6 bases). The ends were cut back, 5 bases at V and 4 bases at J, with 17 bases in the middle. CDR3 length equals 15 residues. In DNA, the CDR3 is TGTGCCAGCAGTCAGCAGGGGAGTCTAGGAGAGACCCAGTACTTC. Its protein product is CASSQQGSLGETQYF.

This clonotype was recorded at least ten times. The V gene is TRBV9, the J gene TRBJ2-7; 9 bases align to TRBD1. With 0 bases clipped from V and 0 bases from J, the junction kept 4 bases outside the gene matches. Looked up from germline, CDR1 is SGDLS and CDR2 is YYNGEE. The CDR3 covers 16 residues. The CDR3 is CASSVGLGQGSYEQYF. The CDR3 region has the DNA TGTGCCAGCAGCGTAGGGTTGGGACAGGGCTCCTACGAGCAGTACTTC.

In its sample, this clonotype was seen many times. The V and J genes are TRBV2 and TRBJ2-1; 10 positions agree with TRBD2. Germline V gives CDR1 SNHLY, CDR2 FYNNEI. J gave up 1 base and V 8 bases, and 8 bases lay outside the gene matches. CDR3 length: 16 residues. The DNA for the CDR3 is TGTGCCAGCGGTATAGCGGGGGGCGAGTCCTACAATGAGCAGTTCTTC. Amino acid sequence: CASGIAGGESYNEQFF. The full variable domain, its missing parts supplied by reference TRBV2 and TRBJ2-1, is EPEVTQTPSHQVTQMGQEVILRCVPISNHLYFYWYRQILGQKVEFLVSFYNNEISEKSEIFDDQFSVERPDGSNFTLKIRSTKLEDSAMYFCASGIAGGESYNEQFFGPGTRLTVL.

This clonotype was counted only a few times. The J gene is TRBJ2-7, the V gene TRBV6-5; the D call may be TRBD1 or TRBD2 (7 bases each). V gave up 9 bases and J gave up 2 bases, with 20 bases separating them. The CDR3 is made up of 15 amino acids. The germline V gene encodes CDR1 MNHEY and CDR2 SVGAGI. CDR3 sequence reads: CASKRRGTETYEQYF. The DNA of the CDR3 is TGTGCCAGTAAAAGGCGGGGGACAGAGACCTACGAGCAGTACTTC.